The 25 T cell receptor beta chains below come from one sample, sequenced in a study of T-cell reconstitution after alpha-beta-depleted transplantation in children. Unique molecular identifiers featured in how the TCRbeta library was prepared. MiXCR was run by TCRdb on the PCR reads, yielding one entry per CDR3 protein. The sample gives some 590,000 distinct CDR3 sequences, roughly 10% of which show up once; about 4.3% is in the top ten. The sample in question was PBMCs from the stem cell graft donor, obtained from the stem cell graft. These receptors all come from a human donor who donated a stem cell graft to a child with acute myeloid leukemia.

This clonotype has a handful of counts. The V call is TRBV20-1, the J call TRBJ2-1; 7 bases fit TRBD2. This CDR3 has 15 residues. J lost 7 bases, V lost 0 bases, and 9 bases had no gene match. Germline-derived CDR1 and CDR2 are DFQATT and SNEGSKA (reference sequence). In DNA, the CDR3 is TGCAGTGCTAGAGATCTCCGGGAGGTCCTAAATGAGCAGTTCTTC. Translated, it gives CSARDLREVLNEQFF.

There are many counts of this clonotype. V usage is TRBV6-5 and J usage is TRBJ2-2, with D possibly TRBD1 on 6 matching bases. This CDR3 is built from 14 residues. The germline V and J ends were trimmed by 7 bases and 7 bases, with 16 bases remaining between them. The germline V gene has CDR1 MNHEY and CDR2 SVGAGI. CDR3: CASTPLQGSGELFF. CDR3 DNA: TGTGCCAGCACCCCCCTACAGGGAAGCGGGGAGCTGTTTTTT.

On this clonotype itself: Because the CDR3 is missing its conserved closing phenylalanine or tryptophan, this is likely a read error. J is TRBJ1-5 and V is TRBV7-8; TRBD1 is a possible D gene (5 bases). Germline V gene sequence: CDR1 SGHVS, CDR2 FQNEAQ. V lost 0 bases, J lost 7 bases, and 13 bases lay in between. The CDR3 is 15 residues long. Written as DNA, the CDR3 is TGTGCCAGCAGCTTAGCGGGGCAGGGTGGACAGCCCCAGCATTGT. It specifies CASSLAGQGGQPQHC.

This clonotype was found a few times. This sequence joins TRBV20-1 and TRBJ2-1; TRBD2 matches at 7 bases. Per germline, CDR1 DFQATT and CDR2 SNEGSKA (reference sequence). This CDR3 is 17 amino acids long. Trimming removed 2 bases from V and 2 bases from J; junction bases left unmatched: 12. DNA for the CDR3: TGCAGTGCTAGACCACGTGCGGGAGCCTCCCCCTACAATGAGCAGTTCTTC. Protein sequence: CSARPRAGASPYNEQFF.

At least ten counts were recorded for this clonotype. The V call is TRBV6-6, the J call TRBJ2-7; tentative D call: TRBD2 (5 bases). V was clipped by 0 bases and J by 3 bases, with 6 bases between them. The V gene's germline CDR1 is MNHNY and CDR2 SVGAGI (reference sequence). CDR3 length: 13 residues. For the CDR3, the DNA is TGTGCCAGCAGTTACTCCCGGGACTACGAGCAGTACTTC. Translation gives CASSYSRDYEQYF.

This clonotype occurred many times. V gene TRBV29-1 combines with J gene TRBJ2-1; TRBD1 agrees at 7 bases. The germline gives CDR1 SQVTM, CDR2 ANQGSEA. The CDR3 has 13 amino acids. With V trimmed by 5 bases and J by 6 bases, 7 bases remained unmatched. CDR3 in DNA: TGCAGCGTTCGACAGGGAGAAATCAATGAGCAGTTCTTC. Encoded protein: CSVRQGEINEQFF.

This clonotype was recorded a few times. This chain uses TRBV28 with TRBJ2-5; D is unresolved. V gave up 5 bases and J gave up 2 bases, with 12 bases separating them. This CDR3 has 14 amino acids. The germline V gene encodes CDR1 MDHEN and CDR2 SYDVKM. In DNA form, the CDR3 reads TGTGCCAGCAGTCCCAGTCCCTGGCAAGAGACCCAGTACTTC. Its protein product is CASSPSPWQETQYF.

This clonotype appeared a few times. The chain combines TRBV29-1 with TRBJ1-2; possibly TRBD1 for D (5 bases). The CDR3 runs 12 residues. V shed 7 bases and J shed 0 bases, with 9 bases lying between them. Germline V gives CDR1 SQVTM, CDR2 ANQGSEA. CDR3 region: CSAQGTNYGYTF. The CDR3 DNA follows: TGCAGCGCCCAGGGAACTAACTATGGCTACACCTTC.

This clonotype was found a few times. The genes are TRBV29-1 and TRBJ1-4; D gene ambiguous. Germline values: CDR1 SQVTM, CDR2 ANQGSEA. The CDR3 runs 12 residues. The V gene lost 6 bases and the J gene lost 8 bases, with 13 bases spanning the gap. CDR3 amino acids: CSVGGGAEKLFF. The CDR3 DNA follows: TGCAGCGTAGGAGGCGGCGCGGAAAAACTGTTTTTT.

This clonotype occurred a few times. V and J are TRBV25-1 and TRBJ2-1; 7 positions agree with TRBD1. The CDR3 consists of 16 residues. Germline assignment: CDR1 MGHDK and CDR2 SYGVNS. Trimming cost V 3 bases and J 5 bases; bases outside gene matches: 10. CDR3 DNA sequence: TGTGCCAGCAGTGAGCCCCCGGGACAGCTTAACAATGAGCAGTTCTTC. It yields the protein CASSEPPGQLNNEQFF.

The gene calls are TRBV29-1 and TRBJ1-1, with D possibly TRBD1 on 6 matching bases. The CDR3 totals 14 residues. CDR1 is SQVTM, CDR2 ANQGSEA, per germline. Deletions cut 5 bases from V and 5 bases from J, with 18 bases between. The CDR3 loop reads CSVSGAGVRTEAFF. The DNA for the CDR3 is TGCAGCGTTTCCGGGGCAGGGGTTAGGACTGAAGCTTTCTTT.

This clonotype showed up just a few times. V is TRBV10-3 and J is TRBJ2-1, with 7 positions matching TRBD2. The trim removed 0 bases at V and 7 bases at J, leaving 9 bases unmatched. Germline V gene sequence: CDR1 ENHRY, CDR2 SYGVKD. The CDR3 extends over 16 amino acids. This CDR3 reads CAISESLVRERNEQFF. The CDR3 nucleotides are TGTGCCATCAGTGAGTCGCTTGTGCGGGAGAGGAATGAGCAGTTCTTC.

The gene calls are TRBV12-3 or TRBV12-4 and TRBJ2-1; D is perhaps TRBD1 or TRBD2 (5 bases each). V lost 6 bases to trimming and J lost 5 bases, with 23 bases between them. This CDR3 is 17 amino acids long. In DNA form, the CDR3 reads TGTGCCAGCAGGCCGGGGTTAGGGGACGCGAAGGACAATGAGCAGTTCTTC. Translation: CASRPGLGDAKDNEQFF.

This clonotype was counted ten times or more. This rearrangement joins TRBV6-1 to TRBJ1-1; D gene uncertain. The length of the CDR3 is 15 residues. Per germline, CDR1 MNHNS and CDR2 SASEGT. V was trimmed by 6 bases and J by 5 bases, leaving 19 bases between them. The CDR3: CASRNAGSKGTEAFF. CDR3 in DNA: TGTGCCAGCAGGAACGCAGGATCAAAAGGGACTGAAGCTTTCTTT.

The table lists this clonotype with a few counts. The CDR3 DNA follows: TGCAGTGCCACCCTACTAGCGGGTTCCTACAATGAGCAGTTCTTC. Translation gives CSATLLAGSYNEQFF. The chain links TRBV20-1 to TRBJ2-1, with 9 nucleotides matching TRBD2. V gave up 6 bases and J gave up 1 base; unmatched junction bases: 7. This CDR3 contains 15 residues. In germline, CDR1 is DFQATT, CDR2 SNEGSKA (reference sequence).

V is TRBV27 and J is TRBJ1-2; D may be TRBD1 (5 bases). Germline lookup yields CDR1 MNHEY and CDR2 SMNVEV (reference sequence). V lost 6 bases and J lost 4, with 27 bases in between. The CDR3 is 18 amino acids. The CDR3 protein is CASRGLGDSNLFLYGYTF. The CDR3, as DNA: TGTGCCAGCAGAGGCTTGGGGGACTCAAATCTTTTCCTCTATGGCTACACCTTC.

In its sample, this clonotype was seen many times. This rearrangement joins TRBV5-1 to TRBJ1-1, with a possible D match to TRBD1 (6 bases). Germline V gene sequence: CDR1 SGHRS, CDR2 YFSETQ. V shed 4 bases and J shed 1 base, with 11 bases lying between them. The CDR3 is 14 residues long. Here the CDR3 DNA reads TGCGCCAGCAGCAACACAGGGTCGAACACTGAAGCTTTCTTT. This sequence encodes CASSNTGSNTEAFF.

Ten or more counts support this clonotype. V is TRBV29-1 and J is TRBJ2-5; a possible D gene is TRBD2 (6 bases). The CDR3 is made up of 13 amino acids. V was clipped by 2 bases and J by 5 bases, with 12 bases between them. The V gene's germline CDR1 is SQVTM and CDR2 ANQGSEA. CDR3 in amino acids: CSVEPQAGETQYF. CDR3 sequence (DNA): TGCAGCGTTGAACCACAGGCGGGGGAGACCCAGTACTTC.

This clonotype has only a few counts. The chain recombines TRBV7-9 with TRBJ1-2, with D perhaps matching TRBD1 (5 bases). The V and J ends lost 5 bases and 8 bases respectively, with 9 bases between them. This CDR3 has 11 amino acids. Germline CDR1 and CDR2: SEHNR and FQNEAQ (reference sequence). The CDR3 here is CASSTGQGYTF. The CDR3, as DNA: TGTGCCAGCAGCACTGGACAAGGCTACACCTTC.

This chain connects TRBV20-1 to TRBJ2-1; 11 nucleotides agree with TRBD2. Losses at the gene ends were 5 bases for V and 7 bases for J; bases not matched to a gene: 4. The CDR3 contains 13 residues. Germline V gives CDR1 DFQATT, CDR2 SNEGSKA (reference sequence). CDR3: CSAQLAGANEQFF. CDR3 DNA: TGCAGTGCTCAACTAGCGGGAGCGAATGAGCAGTTCTTC.

In its sample, this clonotype was seen a few times. V and J are TRBV4-1 and TRBJ1-1; 8 bases fit TRBD1. This CDR3 spans 15 amino acids. Looked up from germline, CDR1 is MGHRA and CDR2 is YSYEKL. J gave up 1 base and V 1 base, and 2 bases lay outside the gene matches. The CDR3 loop is CASSQAGGGNTEAFF. CDR3 nucleotides: TGCGCCAGCAGCCAAGCAGGGGGCGGGAACACTGAAGCTTTCTTT.

The table lists this clonotype with a few counts. The chain combines TRBV7-2 with TRBJ2-7, with D perhaps TRBD2 (7 bases). V lost 1 base and J lost 3, with 19 bases in between. The germline V gene has CDR1 SGHTA and CDR2 FQGNSA. The CDR3 runs 17 residues. The CDR3 nucleotides are TGTGCCAGCAGCTTAGTGGGAACGGGGGCTAGCGGCTACGAGCAGTACTTC. Translation: CASSLVGTGASGYEQYF.

This clonotype was counted at least ten times. The chain has TRBV20-1 and TRBJ1-2; 12 nucleotides line up with TRBD1. The CDR3 runs to 14 residues. V lost 4 bases and J lost 8; bases outside the gene matches: 8. CDR1 is DFQATT and CDR2 is SNEGSKA in the germline V gene (reference sequence). Here the CDR3 DNA reads TGCAGTGCTAACTCCGGGACAGGGGGCGGAGGCTACACCTTC. Residues: CSANSGTGGGGYTF.

V is TRBV20-1 and J is TRBJ2-3, with D hard to call. The germline V gene encodes CDR1 DFQATT and CDR2 SNEGSKA (reference sequence). V was shortened by 5 bases and J by 3 bases, with 12 bases between the two germline ends. The CDR3 totals 13 residues. CDR3 sequence (DNA): TGCAGTGCTGGAAACGTGGGTACAGATACGCAGTATTTT. This gives the protein CSAGNVGTDTQYF.

The chain employs TRBV7-9 and TRBJ1-6; TRBD1 matches at 7 bases. This CDR3 is built from 15 residues. V was pared by 5 bases and J by 9 bases, with 10 bases of the junction left unmatched. Per the germline V gene, CDR1 is SEHNR and CDR2 is FQNEAQ (reference sequence). The CDR3 sequence is CASSQMTGNLSPLHF. In DNA, the CDR3 is TGTGCCAGCAGCCAAATGACAGGGAATCTTTCACCCCTCCACTTT.